This T cell receptor beta chain stems from a study of cytomegalovirus exposure and HLA in healthy donors. Findings and caveats of the study: Cytomegalovirus status was reportedly diagnosed by the classifier with high specificity and sensitivity.

Of note for this clone: Its specificity is unknown.

The donors were part of the approximately 130-subject validation cohort, which stood apart from the 666-subject first cohort. Germline V CDR1 and CDR2: SQVTM, ANQGSEA. The length of the CDR3 is 16 residues. V lost 4 bases, J lost 2 bases, and 11 bases stayed unmatched. The protocol was immunoSEQ multiplex PCR, while the TCRdb copy is restricted to in-frame clones and leaves out a portion. The data contain 300,000 to 400,000 clones, approximately 91% of them singletons. The sequence was obtained from a man aged 25 to 40 in good health and CMV-seronegative. This chain uses TRBV29-1 with TRBJ2-3; the match to TRBD2 covers 8 bases. Sequenced material: PBMCs. The CDR3 coding sequence is TGCAGCGTTGGGGGACCGCGGGGGGACAACACAGATACGCAGTATTTT. Translation: CSVGGPRGDNTDTQYF.